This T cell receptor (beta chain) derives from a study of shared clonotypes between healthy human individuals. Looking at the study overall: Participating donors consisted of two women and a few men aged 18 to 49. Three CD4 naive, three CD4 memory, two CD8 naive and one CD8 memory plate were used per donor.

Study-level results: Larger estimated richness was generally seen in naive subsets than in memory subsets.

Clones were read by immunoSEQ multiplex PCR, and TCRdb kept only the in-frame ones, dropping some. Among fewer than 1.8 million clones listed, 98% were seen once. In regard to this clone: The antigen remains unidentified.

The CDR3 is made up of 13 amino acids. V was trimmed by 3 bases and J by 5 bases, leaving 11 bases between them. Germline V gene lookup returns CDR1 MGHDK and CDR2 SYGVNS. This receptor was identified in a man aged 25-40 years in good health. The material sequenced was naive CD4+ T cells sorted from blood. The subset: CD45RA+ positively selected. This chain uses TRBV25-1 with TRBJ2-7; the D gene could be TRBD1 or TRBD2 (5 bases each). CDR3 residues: CASSDPLGDEQYF. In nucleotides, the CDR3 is TGTGCCAGCAGTGATCCCTTGGGGGACGAGCAGTACTTC.